These 30 T cell receptor beta chains were all obtained from the same sample, sequenced in a study of T cells in Graves' hyperthyroidism and ophthalmopathy. Amplification yielded TCR beta CDR3 regions, with RNA transcripts as the source. The HTBI primer set drove a first-round RT-PCR of the TCR CDR3. TCRdb re-called the multiplex PCR reads with MiXCR, one entry per CDR3 protein. The sample lists about 520,000 distinct CDR3 sequences; approximately 25% were seen once. Material: blood. These receptors were obtained from a woman aged 30 to 39 with Graves' ophthalmopathy.

The chain combines TRBV6-2 or TRBV6-3 with TRBJ2-7, with D possibly being TRBD2 (6 bases). This CDR3 region has 15 residues. With 4 bases removed from V and 3 bases from J, the gap between germline ends came to 16 bases. Germline loops: CDR1 MNHEY, CDR2 SVGEGT. The CDR3 here is CASSSVGSGRYEQYF. CDR3 sequence (DNA): TGTGCCAGCAGTTCCGTGGGTAGCGGACGCTACGAGCAGTACTTC.

This clonotype was counted at least ten times. The gene calls are TRBV5-1 and TRBJ2-7; D might be TRBD1 (6 bases). V was trimmed by 1 base and J by 5 bases, leaving 10 bases between them. There are 13 residues in the CDR3. CDR1 and CDR2 (germline): SGHRS, YFSETQ. In DNA, the CDR3 is TGCGCCAGCAGCTTGCACAGGGCGGACGAGCAGTACTTC. Translation gives CASSLHRADEQYF.

This clonotype was recorded a few times. The V call is TRBV10-3, the J call TRBJ1-2, with 9 bases identical to TRBD1. This CDR3 is 14 amino acids long. Germline CDR1 reads ENHRY; CDR2 reads SYGVKD. The V gene end was trimmed by 3 bases and the J gene end by 8 bases; junction bases not matched to a gene: 7. CDR3 nucleotide sequence: TGTGCCATCAGTGAACCCGGGACAGGGAACGGCTACACCTTC. Amino acids: CAISEPGTGNGYTF.

In this sample, this clonotype turned up many times. The V and J genes are TRBV18 and TRBJ1-1; 9 bases line up with TRBD1. The CDR3 runs 15 residues. Germline assignment: CDR1 KGHSH and CDR2 LQKENI. The J segment lost 2 bases and the V segment lost 5 bases, leaving 6 bases of the junction unmatched. The CDR3 protein is CASSGYRGPNTEAFF. CDR3 in DNA: TGTGCCAGCTCAGGATACAGGGGGCCTAACACTGAAGCTTTCTTT.

This clonotype was detected many times. The chain links TRBV15 to TRBJ2-2; TRBD1 is a possible D gene (5 bases). V was shortened by 3 bases and J by 0 bases, with 8 bases between the two germline ends. Germline V gene lookup returns CDR1 LNHNV and CDR2 YYDKDF (reference sequence). The CDR3 sequence is 15 residues long. CDR3 nucleotide sequence: TGTGCCACCAGCAGGGACATCGCGAACACCGGGGAGCTGTTTTTT. It translates to CATSRDIANTGELFF.

The chain has TRBV4-1 and TRBJ2-5, with D unresolved. The CDR3 runs 13 residues. The ends were cut back, 1 base at V and 2 bases at J, with 5 bases in the middle. Looked up from germline, CDR1 is MGHRA and CDR2 is YSYEKL. The CDR3 region has the DNA TGCGCCAGCAGCCAAGTGGTTCAAGAGACCCAGTACTTC. Protein: CASSQVVQETQYF.

This clonotype was counted at least ten times. This rearrangement joins TRBV3-1 to TRBJ1-2, with a tentative D call TRBD1 (6 bases). V lost 7 bases, J lost 4 bases, and 22 bases lay in between. The CDR3 contains 16 residues. Germline assignment: CDR1 LGHDT and CDR2 YNNKEL (reference sequence). The CDR3, as DNA: TGTGCCAGCACCAAAGGGCTACAGGGCACCTCCTATGGCTACACCTTC. Protein: CASTKGLQGTSYGYTF.

This clonotype came up many times. The chain carries TRBV20-1 and TRBJ1-5, with a weak D call TRBD1 (5 bases). V lost 5 bases and J lost 4, with 9 bases in between. Germline V gene sequence: CDR1 DFQATT, CDR2 SNEGSKA (reference sequence). The CDR3 runs 12 residues. This chain's CDR3 is CSAQRGNQPQHF. CDR3 bases: TGCAGTGCTCAGAGGGGAAATCAGCCCCAGCATTTT.

This clonotype was found many times. The gene calls are TRBV7-3 and TRBJ2-7; possibly TRBD1 or TRBD2 for D (5 bases each). The CDR3 runs 14 residues. Germline lookup yields CDR1 SGHTA and CDR2 FQGTGA. V was shortened by 5 bases and J by 4 bases, with 15 bases between the two germline ends. For the CDR3, the DNA is TGTGCCAGCAGCGAGGGCAGGGATGGTTACGAGCAGTACTTC. It codes for CASSEGRDGYEQYF.

The rearrangement uses TRBV13 and TRBJ2-2; 12 positions agree with TRBD2. After removal of 4 bases from V and 6 bases from J, the junction contained 6 bases not matched to a gene. CDR3 length: 16 residues. The germline V gene encodes CDR1 PRHDT and CDR2 FYEKMQ (reference sequence). CDR3 coding DNA: TGTGCCAGCAGCTCAACTAGCGGGGGGCGCGCCGGGGAGCTGTTTTTT. Translated: CASSSTSGGRAGELFF.

In its sample, this clonotype was seen many times. The chain joins TRBV7-2 to TRBJ1-5; D possibly corresponds to TRBD1 (5 bases). Germline V gives CDR1 SGHTA, CDR2 FQGNSA. CDR3 length equals 15 residues. Trimming stripped 0 bases from V and 8 bases from J, with 14 bases between. CDR3 DNA sequence: TGTGCCAGCAGCTTAGCAGGCGCAGGGAGGGAGCCCCAGCATTTT. It specifies CASSLAGAGREPQHF.

This clonotype was picked up many times. The chain uses TRBV27 and TRBJ2-7; possible D gene TRBD2, 5 bases. V gave up 5 bases and J gave up 5 bases, with 16 bases separating them. The CDR3 is 14 amino acids. Germline CDR1 reads MNHEY; CDR2 reads SMNVEV (reference sequence). Here the CDR3 DNA reads TGTGCCAGCAGTCTCCGGGAATCGCGGAACGAGCAGTACTTC. Protein sequence: CASSLRESRNEQYF.

This clonotype was recorded at least ten times. This rearrangement joins TRBV6-2 or TRBV6-3 to TRBJ1-2; the D gene is possibly TRBD1 (5 bases). CDR1 and CDR2 (germline): MNHEY, SVGEGT. The CDR3 consists of 18 residues. The ends were cut back, 0 bases at V and 8 bases at J, with 25 bases in the middle. CDR3 amino acids: CASSYSRTTNAPSGGYTF. In nucleotides, the CDR3 is TGTGCCAGCAGTTACTCGAGGACAACCAATGCCCCTTCGGGAGGCTACACCTTC.

This clonotype was seen at least ten times. The chain carries TRBV20-1 and TRBJ2-5; maybe TRBD1 (6 bases). This CDR3 comprises 12 residues. V was clipped by 4 bases and J by 5 bases, with 11 bases between them. Germline CDR1 DFQATT, CDR2 SNEGSKA (reference sequence). The CDR3 reads CSAIPRGETQYF. DNA of the CDR3: TGCAGTGCTATACCGAGGGGGGAGACCCAGTACTTC.

This clonotype was detected a few times. The chain combines TRBV27 with TRBJ1-1; D call uncertain. This CDR3 is built from 13 residues. In germline, CDR1 is MNHEY, CDR2 SMNVEV (reference sequence). Trimming removed 4 bases from V and 5 bases from J, with 11 bases in between. The CDR3 nucleotides read TGTGCCAGCAGTTCCGGGCTATGGACTGAAGCTTTCTTT. It encodes CASSSGLWTEAFF.

This clonotype was detected ten times or more. CDR3 region: CSANKDGRGGELFF. The CDR3 DNA sequence: TGCAGTGCTAACAAGGACGGTCGGGGCGGGGAGCTGTTTTTT. The V gene is TRBV20-1, the J gene TRBJ2-2, with a weak D call TRBD2 (5 bases). Germline CDR1 DFQATT, CDR2 SNEGSKA (reference sequence). The CDR3 is 14 amino acids. Trimming took 4 bases from V and 7 from J, leaving 16 bases between them.

In its sample, this clonotype was seen once. The gene calls are TRBV12-3 or TRBV12-4 and TRBJ2-5; D remains unclear. The CDR3 covers 12 residues. V was clipped by 7 bases and J by 1 base, with 7 bases between them. This chain's CDR3 is CASIPVQETQYF. The CDR3 DNA reads TGTGCCAGCATTCCCGTCCAAGAGACCCAGTACTTC.

This clonotype was seen ten or more times. The V and J genes are TRBV11-2 and TRBJ1-1, with D hard to call. The ends were cut back, 1 base at V and 4 bases at J, with 13 bases in the middle. Germline assignment: CDR1 SGHAT and CDR2 FQNNGV. The CDR3 contains 15 residues. For the CDR3, the DNA is TGTGCCAGCAGCTTAGGGCAGGCCTTGGCCACTGAAGCTTTCTTT. Residues: CASSLGQALATEAFF.

The rearrangement links TRBV2 to TRBJ2-5, with D perhaps matching TRBD2 (5 bases). Deletions cut 2 bases from V and 4 bases from J, with 14 bases between. This CDR3 has 15 residues. Germline V lookup: CDR1 SNHLY, CDR2 FYNNEI. The CDR3: CASSENTADGETQYF. In DNA, the CDR3 is TGTGCCAGCAGTGAAAACACAGCGGATGGAGAGACCCAGTACTTC.

As regards this clonotype: A clone one base away is much larger, so this may be a read error. The CDR3 carries no conserved terminal phenylalanine or tryptophan, so it likely arises from a read error. The chain combines TRBV2 with TRBJ1-2, with D unresolved. The V gene's germline CDR1 is SNHLY and CDR2 FYNNEI. The CDR3 sequence is 10 residues long. Trimming left V 7 bases short and J 8 bases short, with 8 bases between. This CDR3 is CASTIRGYTL. The CDR3 nucleotides read TGTGCCAGCACCATCCGCGGCTACACCCTC.

This sequence joins TRBV20-1 and TRBJ2-5; 9 positions agree with TRBD2. This CDR3 has 14 amino acids. CDR1 and CDR2 from the germline V gene are DFQATT and SNEGSKA (reference sequence). CDR3 protein: CSRERTSEGETQYF. The CDR3 DNA is TGCAGCAGAGAGAGGACTAGCGAGGGAGAGACCCAGTACTTC.

This clonotype was detected ten times or more. The CDR3 DNA sequence: TGCGCCAGCAGCCAAGTGAGAGGGGACTATGGCTACACCTTC. It encodes CASSQVRGDYGYTF. The chain carries TRBV4-3 and TRBJ1-2; a possible D gene is TRBD1 (5 bases). The CDR3 covers 14 residues. CDR1 and CDR2 (germline): LGHNA, YSLEER. V was clipped by 1 base and J by 3 bases, with 9 bases between them.

This chain connects TRBV6-2 or TRBV6-3 to TRBJ1-1; D is ambiguous. This CDR3 contains 11 residues. Germline CDR1 reads MNHEY; CDR2 reads SVGEGT. V dropped 4 bases and J dropped 8 bases, with 8 bases sitting between them. Here the CDR3 reads CASSSAREAFF. In DNA form, the CDR3 reads TGTGCCAGCAGTTCGGCGCGGGAAGCTTTCTTT.

The chain couples TRBV4-1 to TRBJ2-5; perhaps D is TRBD1 or TRBD2 (6 bases each). The CDR3 contains 17 residues. V lost 0 bases and J 1 base, leaving 15 bases between the germline ends. Germline values: CDR1 MGHRA, CDR2 YSYEKL. The CDR3 loop is CASSQEGGGLTQETQYF. The CDR3 DNA follows: TGCGCCAGCAGCCAAGAAGGAGGGGGGTTAACCCAAGAGACCCAGTACTTC.

In its sample, this clonotype was seen many times. The chain carries TRBV6-5 and TRBJ1-5, with unresolved D. V lost 2 bases and J lost 0, with 2 bases in between. Germline V gene data show CDR1 as MNHEY and CDR2 as SVGAGI. The CDR3 is 13 amino acids. CDR3 protein: CASSYVSNQPQHF. For the CDR3, the DNA is TGTGCCAGCAGTTACGTTAGCAATCAGCCCCAGCATTTT.

This clonotype was seen many times. V gene TRBV12-3 or TRBV12-4 combines with J gene TRBJ2-7, with D possibly TRBD1 on 5 matching bases. V was cut by 3 bases and J by 5 bases, with 11 bases left in between. This CDR3 region has 13 residues. DNA of the CDR3: TGTGCCAGCAGTTTTCTTCCCAGGGACGAGCAGTACTTC. Translating it yields CASSFLPRDEQYF.

This clonotype appeared many times. The J gene is TRBJ2-5, the V gene TRBV12-3 or TRBV12-4; D call uncertain. The ends were cut back, 3 bases at V and 1 base at J, with 12 bases in the middle. The CDR3 contains 15 residues. The CDR3 loop reads CASSFPQSGQETQYF. The DNA of the CDR3 is TGTGCCAGCAGTTTTCCCCAGTCTGGCCAAGAGACCCAGTACTTC.

This clonotype was observed a handful of times. In DNA form, the CDR3 reads TGTGCCAGCAGTTTAGCGCTAGACACCACCCAGCCCCAGCATTTT. As protein: CASSLALDTTQPQHF. The V and J genes are TRBV12-3 or TRBV12-4 and TRBJ1-5; D unclear. The V end was cut by 0 bases, the J end by 7 bases, with 13 bases between. The CDR3 contains 15 residues.

A few counts support this clonotype. The CDR3 sequence is CASSLVAQGLGETQYF. The CDR3 region has the DNA TGTGCCAGCAGCTTAGTGGCACAGGGGCTTGGCGAGACCCAGTACTTC. This chain joins TRBV7-6 and TRBJ2-5; 7 bases are a match to TRBD1. The trim removed 1 base at V and 5 bases at J, leaving 10 bases unmatched. This CDR3 contains 16 residues. CDR1 and CDR2 (germline): SGHVS, FNYEAQ.

The chain uses TRBV6-5 and TRBJ2-7; D is possibly TRBD1 (6 bases). Trimming removed 0 bases from V and 4 bases from J, with 10 bases in between. CDR1 is MNHEY and CDR2 is SVGAGI in the germline V gene. The CDR3 has 14 residues. The CDR3 reads CASSYSNRDYEQYF. The CDR3 DNA reads TGTGCCAGCAGTTACTCCAACAGGGATTACGAGCAGTACTTC.